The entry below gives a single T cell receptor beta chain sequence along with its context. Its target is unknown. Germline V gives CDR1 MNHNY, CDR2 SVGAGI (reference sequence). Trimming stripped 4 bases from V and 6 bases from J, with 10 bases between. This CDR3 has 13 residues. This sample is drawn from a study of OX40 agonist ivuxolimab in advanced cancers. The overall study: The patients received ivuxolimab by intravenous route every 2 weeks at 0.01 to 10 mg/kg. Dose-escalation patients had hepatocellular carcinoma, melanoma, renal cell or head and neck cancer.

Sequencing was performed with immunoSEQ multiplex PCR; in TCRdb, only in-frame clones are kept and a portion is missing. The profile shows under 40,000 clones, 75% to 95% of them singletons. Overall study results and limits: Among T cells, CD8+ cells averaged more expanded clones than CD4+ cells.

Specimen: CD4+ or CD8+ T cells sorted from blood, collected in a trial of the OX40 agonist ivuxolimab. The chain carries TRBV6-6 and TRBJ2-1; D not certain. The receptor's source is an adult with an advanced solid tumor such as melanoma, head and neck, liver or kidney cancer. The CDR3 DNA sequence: TGTGCCAGCAGTTTAGGCCCCGTCAATGAGCAGTTCTTC. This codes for CASSLGPVNEQFF.